This entry features one T cell receptor (beta chain) sequence. The antigen remains unidentified. This specimen comes from a study of cytomegalovirus exposure and HLA in healthy donors. Study details: HLA-typed donors were the source of tens of millions of unique TCRs, which an early data release held.

Study-level findings and limits: Overall, roughly 170 TCR beta chains were annotated as cytomegalovirus-associated. Based on reports, TCR beta sequences accurately predicted HLA-A and HLA-B alleles for most subjects.

V lost 6 bases to trimming and J lost 3 bases; unmatched junction nucleotides: 8. The CDR3 length is 15 residues. Looked up from germline, CDR1 is MDHEN and CDR2 is SYDVKM. PCR primers comprised 60 Vbeta and 13 Jbeta primers. The table came from immunoSEQ multiplex PCR; TCRdb's copy has only in-frame clones and leaves some out. The sample lists about 190,000 clones, roughly 80% seen once, with roughly 1.6% in the top ten. The receptor was isolated from a woman younger than 30 in good health and CMV-seronegative. The gene calls are TRBV28 and TRBJ1-3, with 7 bases aligning to TRBD1. The sequenced sample was PBMCs. In nucleotides, the CDR3 is TGTGCCAGCAGAAACCCGGGGACAGTTGGAAACACCATATATTTT. This codes for CASRNPGTVGNTIYF.